This is a list of T cell receptor beta chains from one sample in a study of identifying expanded T cells in peripheral blood. The table came from immunoSEQ multiplex PCR; TCRdb's copy has only in-frame clones and leaves some out. The repertoire consists of 83,000 or so clones, with about 90% occurring once and the leading ten covering 3.5% to 4.5%. Sequencing used blood. These receptors were obtained from a person aged 18-70 years in good health. CDR3s include the opening cysteine and the closing phenylalanine or tryptophan. D genes are given only for firm matches. Clone size is shown for a subset of rows, as once, few, many or a class of expanded clone.

d_gene: TRBD2
abundance: NA
j_gene: TRBJ2-1
v_gene: TRBV7-3
CDR3nt: TGTGCCAGCAGCCCACGGGGAGGGAACGGGAATGAGCAGTTCTTC
CDR3aa: CASSPRGGNGNEQFF

d_gene: NA
abundance: NA
j_gene: TRBJ1-2
v_gene: TRBV30
CDR3nt: TGTGCCTGGAGTCTAGTTAACTATGGCTACACCTTC
CDR3aa: CAWSLVNYGYTF

d_gene: NA
abundance: NA
j_gene: TRBJ1-1
v_gene: TRBV28
CDR3nt: TGTGCCAGCACTCTTGGCGACGGACGGCCGAACACTGAAGCTTTCTTT
CDR3aa: CASTLGDGRPNTEAFF

d_gene: TRBD2
abundance: NA
j_gene: TRBJ2-7
v_gene: TRBV7-2
CDR3nt: TGTGCCAGCAGATCCCGGCTAGCGGGGGGGCCCTACGAGCAGTACTTC
CDR3aa: CASRSRLAGGPYEQYF

d_gene: TRBD2
abundance: NA
j_gene: TRBJ2-1
v_gene: TRBV11-2
CDR3nt: TGTGCCAGCAGCTTAGAGTTGGGACTAGCGGGTTACAATGAGCAGTTCTTC
CDR3aa: CASSLELGLAGYNEQFF

d_gene: NA
abundance: NA
j_gene: TRBJ2-3
v_gene: TRBV6-1
CDR3nt: TGTGCCAGCAGTGAAGATTGGGGTTTCACAGATACGCAGTATTTT
CDR3aa: CASSEDWGFTDTQYF

d_gene: NA
abundance: NA
j_gene: TRBJ1-4
v_gene: TRBV9
CDR3nt: TGTGCCAGCAGCGTAGGACCGGGTGAAAAACTGTTTTTT
CDR3aa: CASSVGPGEKLFF

d_gene: NA
abundance: NA
j_gene: TRBJ1-2
v_gene: TRBV27
CDR3nt: TGTGCCAGCAGTTTAGACGGCCTCTATGGCTACACCTTC
CDR3aa: CASSLDGLYGYTF

d_gene: TRBD2
abundance: NA
j_gene: TRBJ2-5
v_gene: TRBV2
CDR3nt: TGTGCCAGCAGTGAAGCGTGGCTAGCGGGGGGTCAAGAGACCCAGTACTTC
CDR3aa: CASSEAWLAGGQETQYF

d_gene: NA
abundance: NA
j_gene: TRBJ2-2
v_gene: TRBV21-1
CDR3nt: TGTGCCAGCCTCGGGCAGGATCACACCGGGGAGCTGTTTTTT
CDR3aa: CASLGQDHTGELFF

d_gene: TRBD1
abundance: few
j_gene: TRBJ2-5
v_gene: TRBV2
CDR3nt: TGTGCCAGCAGTGTTGGACAGGGAAAAGAGACCCAGTACTTC
CDR3aa: CASSVGQGKETQYF

d_gene: NA
abundance: NA
j_gene: TRBJ2-3
v_gene: TRBV5-1
CDR3nt: TGCGCCAGCAGCTTTCCGGGTAGGGGGGATACGCAGTATTTT
CDR3aa: CASSFPGRGDTQYF

d_gene: TRBD1
abundance: NA
j_gene: TRBJ2-1
v_gene: TRBV5-5
CDR3nt: TGTGCCAGCAGCTTTGGGACAGGGGGGTCCTACAATGAGCAGTTCTTC
CDR3aa: CASSFGTGGSYNEQFF

d_gene: NA
abundance: NA
j_gene: TRBJ2-1
v_gene: TRBV14
CDR3nt: TGTGCCAGCAGCCAAGTCCGGGGGTCGGGGCGGGACCTCCGGGAGGAGCAGTTCTTC
CDR3aa: CASSQVRGSGRDLREEQFF

d_gene: TRBD1
abundance: NA
j_gene: TRBJ2-1
v_gene: TRBV5-1
CDR3nt: TGCGCCAGCACCCTGACAGGGGCGAGCTCCTACAATGAGCAGTTCTTC
CDR3aa: CASTLTGASSYNEQFF

d_gene: NA
abundance: NA
j_gene: TRBJ2-5
v_gene: TRBV10-3
CDR3nt: TGTGCCATCACCGGGACCGCTGGAGAGACCCAGTACTTC
CDR3aa: CAITGTAGETQYF

d_gene: NA
abundance: NA
j_gene: TRBJ2-5
v_gene: TRBV29-1
CDR3nt: TGCAGCGTTGAAGGACAGCAAGAGACCCAGTACTTC
CDR3aa: CSVEGQQETQYF

d_gene: NA
abundance: NA
j_gene: TRBJ1-2
v_gene: TRBV5-5
CDR3nt: TGTGCCAGCAGCTTGGGCGACGGAATCTATGGCTACACCTTC
CDR3aa: CASSLGDGIYGYTF

d_gene: NA
abundance: NA
j_gene: TRBJ1-4
v_gene: TRBV7-9
CDR3nt: TGTGCCAGCAGCTTACGGGGGAGTACTGAAAAACTGTTTTTT
CDR3aa: CASSLRGSTEKLFF

d_gene: NA
abundance: NA
j_gene: TRBJ1-1
v_gene: TRBV15
CDR3nt: TGTGCCACCAGCAGTACGGAAAACACTGAAGCTTTCTTT
CDR3aa: CATSSTENTEAFF

d_gene: TRBD1
abundance: NA
j_gene: TRBJ1-1
v_gene: TRBV10-3
CDR3nt: TGTGCCATCAGACAGGGGGCAACTGAAGCTTTCTTT
CDR3aa: CAIRQGATEAFF

d_gene: NA
abundance: NA
j_gene: TRBJ1-6
v_gene: TRBV11-2
CDR3nt: TGTGCCAGCAGCTTCCGGGGGACCTATAATTCACCCCTCCACTTT
CDR3aa: CASSFRGTYNSPLHF

d_gene: NA
abundance: NA
j_gene: TRBJ2-3
v_gene: TRBV11-2
CDR3nt: TGTGCCAGCAGCTTAGCGGGGTCCGGGGATACGCAGTATTTT
CDR3aa: CASSLAGSGDTQYF

d_gene: TRBD2
abundance: NA
j_gene: TRBJ2-1
v_gene: TRBV28
CDR3nt: TGTGCCGGAGCGGGAGGGGGTAATGAGCAGTTCTTC
CDR3aa: CAGAGGGNEQFF

d_gene: NA
abundance: NA
j_gene: TRBJ2-1
v_gene: TRBV14
CDR3nt: TGTGCCAGCAGCCTGTACAGGGCCGATGAGCAGTTCTTC
CDR3aa: CASSLYRADEQFF

d_gene: TRBD1
abundance: NA
j_gene: TRBJ2-1
v_gene: TRBV6-4
CDR3nt: TGTGCCTCCGGGACAGGGGACTCCTACAATGAGCAGTTCTTC
CDR3aa: CASGTGDSYNEQFF

d_gene: TRBD2
abundance: few
j_gene: TRBJ2-1
v_gene: TRBV6-4
CDR3nt: TGTGCCAGCAGTGGGACTAGCGGGAGCAATGAGCAGTTCTTC
CDR3aa: CASSGTSGSNEQFF

d_gene: TRBD1
abundance: NA
j_gene: TRBJ1-1
v_gene: TRBV6-1
CDR3nt: TGTGCCAGCAGGGGACAGGCGAACACTGAAGCTTTCTTT
CDR3aa: CASRGQANTEAFF

d_gene: NA
abundance: NA
j_gene: TRBJ2-7
v_gene: TRBV16
CDR3nt: TGTGCCAGCAGCCCCCTCCGGGGCCCTGGCTACGAGCAGTACTTC
CDR3aa: CASSPLRGPGYEQYF

d_gene: TRBD1
abundance: NA
j_gene: TRBJ2-3
v_gene: TRBV29-1
CDR3nt: TGCAGCGCCGAAGGACAGGGCGCAGATACGCAGTATTTT
CDR3aa: CSAEGQGADTQYF

d_gene: TRBD2
abundance: NA
j_gene: TRBJ2-3
v_gene: TRBV14
CDR3nt: TGTGCCAGCAGCCAGGCTCGGGGGGTCGGTACAGATACGCAGTATTTT
CDR3aa: CASSQARGVGTDTQYF

d_gene: TRBD1
abundance: NA
j_gene: TRBJ2-7
v_gene: TRBV4-2
CDR3nt: TGTGCCAGCAGCCACGAGGACAGGTCGTCCTACGAGCAGTACTTC
CDR3aa: CASSHEDRSSYEQYF

d_gene: TRBD2
abundance: NA
j_gene: TRBJ2-7
v_gene: TRBV27
CDR3nt: TGTGCCAGCAGTATGTTGACTAGCTCCCCTAAGCAGTACTTC
CDR3aa: CASSMLTSSPKQYF

d_gene: NA
abundance: NA
j_gene: TRBJ2-7
v_gene: TRBV11-2
CDR3nt: TGTGCCAGCAGCTTAGTGGCCGGGCAGTTAAACTACGAGCAGTACTTC
CDR3aa: CASSLVAGQLNYEQYF

d_gene: NA
abundance: NA
j_gene: TRBJ2-1
v_gene: TRBV5-1
CDR3nt: TGCGCCAGCAGCTTGCGGGGGTACTCCTACAATGAGCAGTTCTTC
CDR3aa: CASSLRGYSYNEQFF

d_gene: TRBD2
abundance: NA
j_gene: TRBJ2-3
v_gene: TRBV27
CDR3nt: TGTGCCAGCACTTTGAGCGGGAGAGGGACAGATACGCAGTATTTT
CDR3aa: CASTLSGRGTDTQYF

d_gene: TRBD1
abundance: NA
j_gene: TRBJ2-7
v_gene: TRBV2
CDR3nt: TGTGCCAGCAGTGGAAGGGACAGGGGTCGCCGGTTTTTTAGCGAGCAGTACTTC
CDR3aa: CASSGRDRGRRFFSEQYF

d_gene: NA
abundance: NA
j_gene: TRBJ1-4
v_gene: TRBV23-1
CDR3nt: TGCGCCAGCAGTAACTGCGGACTTCCGGCAGACTATGAAAAACTGTTTTTT
CDR3aa: CASSNCGLPADYEKLFF

d_gene: NA
abundance: NA
j_gene: TRBJ2-1
v_gene: TRBV4-1
CDR3nt: TGCGCCAGCAGCCAAGACACGTACTACAATGAGCAGTTCTTC
CDR3aa: CASSQDTYYNEQFF

d_gene: TRBD1
abundance: NA
j_gene: TRBJ2-1
v_gene: TRBV30
CDR3nt: TGTGCCTGGGCCCCCGGGACAGATTACAATGAGCAGTTCTTC
CDR3aa: CAWAPGTDYNEQFF

d_gene: NA
abundance: NA
j_gene: TRBJ1-5
v_gene: TRBV6-5
CDR3nt: TGTGCCAGCAGTCGCGGGGCATGGGAGGGGCAGCCCCAGCATTTT
CDR3aa: CASSRGAWEGQPQHF